The 11 T cell receptor beta chains given below trace back to one sample, sequenced in a study of blood T cell repertoires in COVID-19. Sequencing was performed with immunoSEQ multiplex PCR; in TCRdb, only in-frame clones are kept and a portion is missing. The table includes about 270,000 clones, about 86% detected once. Sequenced: peripheral blood. The origin of the receptors is a woman aged 55-70 years with active or convalescent COVID-19.

The chain carries TRBV7-9 and TRBJ1-3; D ambiguous. Trimming took off 5 bases at V and 7 bases at J, with 6 bases between the two ends. The CDR3 runs to 11 residues. Germline V gives CDR1 SEHNR, CDR2 FQNEAQ (reference sequence). CDR3 DNA sequence: TGTGCCAGCAGCGAGCTGAACACCATATATTTT. Its translation: CASSELNTIYF.

V gene TRBV7-3 combines with J gene TRBJ2-6; perhaps TRBD2 as D (6 bases). The CDR3 sequence is 16 residues long. V lost 5 bases to trimming and J lost 0 bases, with 11 bases between them. Per germline, CDR1 SGHTA and CDR2 FQGTGA. The CDR3 here is CASSPGVRSGANVLTF. Here the CDR3 DNA reads TGTGCCAGCAGCCCGGGGGTACGCTCTGGGGCCAACGTCCTGACTTTC.

V usage is TRBV3-1 (or the pseudogene TRBV3-2) and J usage is TRBJ1-4, with 7 bases aligning to TRBD1. Losses at the gene ends were 1 base for V and 3 bases for J; bases not matched to a gene: 5. The CDR3 is made up of 16 amino acids. Germline V gene data show CDR1 as LGHDT and CDR2 as YNNKEL (reference sequence). The CDR3 nucleotides read TGTGCCAGCAGCCAAGGGCAGGGGGGAGCTAATGAAAAACTGTTTTTT. Encoded protein: CASSQGQGGANEKLFF.

This rearrangement joins TRBV27 to TRBJ1-1; possibly TRBD1 for D (6 bases). Germline assignment: CDR1 MNHEY and CDR2 SMNVEV (reference sequence). The CDR3 covers 12 residues. V lost 5 bases, J lost 6 bases, and 10 bases lay in between. The CDR3 protein is CASSHNRAEAFF. CDR3 nucleotide sequence: TGTGCCAGCAGTCATAACAGGGCTGAAGCTTTCTTT.

V and J are TRBV7-2 and TRBJ1-4; 8 bases match TRBD1. After removal of 5 bases from V and 5 bases from J, the junction contained 7 bases not matched to a gene. Germline lookup yields CDR1 SGHTA and CDR2 FQGNSA. The CDR3 has 15 residues. CDR3 sequence reads: CASSRQGAQNEKLFF. The DNA of the CDR3 is TGTGCCAGCAGCCGTCAGGGGGCGCAGAATGAAAAACTGTTTTTT.

The chain has TRBV27 and TRBJ1-1; D possibly corresponds to TRBD1 (5 bases). The germline V and J ends were trimmed by 3 bases and 5 bases, with 10 bases remaining between them. This CDR3 is built from 13 residues. Looked up from germline, CDR1 is MNHEY and CDR2 is SMNVEV (reference sequence). DNA of the CDR3: TGTGCCAGCAGTTTCGGGGGAGGGACTGAAGCTTTCTTT. It codes for CASSFGGGTEAFF.

This clone was seen a few times. CDR3 coding DNA: TGTGCCAGCAGGTCGGACAGGGCAAGCAATCAGCCCCAGCATTTT. It translates to CASRSDRASNQPQHF. The J gene is TRBJ1-5, the V gene TRBV6-5; 8 bases are shared with TRBD1. This CDR3 has 15 residues. V was clipped by 6 bases and J by 1 base; unmatched bases: 5. The germline V gene encodes CDR1 MNHEY and CDR2 SVGAGI.

This chain connects TRBV2 to TRBJ1-4; TRBD1 is a possible D gene (5 bases). The ends were cut back, 8 bases at V and 3 bases at J, with 16 bases in the middle. This CDR3 contains 15 residues. The germline V gene has CDR1 SNHLY and CDR2 FYNNEI. CDR3 bases: TGTGCCAGCGCGGGATCCTTGGGGGCTAATGAAAAACTGTTTTTT. Amino acid sequence: CASAGSLGANEKLFF.

V gene TRBV4-2 combines with J gene TRBJ1-2; D possibly corresponds to TRBD1 (5 bases). CDR3 size: 13 residues. The V end lost 4 bases, the J end lost 3 bases, and 9 bases lay between the germline ends. The V gene's germline CDR1 is LGHNA and CDR2 YNFKEQ. The CDR3 here is CASSLPGDYGYTF. For the CDR3, the DNA is TGTGCCAGCAGCCTACCGGGGGACTATGGCTACACCTTC.

This clone was observed a single time. CDR3 in amino acids: CASRTGVNEKLFF. CDR3 nucleotides: TGTGCCAGCAGGACAGGGGTAAATGAAAAACTGTTTTTT. The rearrangement uses TRBV27 and TRBJ1-4, with TRBD1 matching 8 bases. The CDR3 spans 13 residues. With 6 bases clipped from V and 5 bases from J, the junction kept 2 bases outside the gene matches. Per the germline V gene, CDR1 is MNHEY and CDR2 is SMNVEV (reference sequence).

The chain uses TRBV21-1 and TRBJ1-1; the table's TRBD1 call for D was not verified on the DNA. TRBV21-1 is classified as a pseudogene. This CDR3 has 13 residues. CDR3 residues: CASPGSDRTEAFF. The CDR3, as DNA: TGTGCCAGCCCCGGATCTGACAGAACTGAAGCTTTCTTT.